This T cell receptor (beta chain) originates from a study of blood T cells in healthy people across ages. Across the whole study: Researchers report that template switching captured about one barcoded beta molecule per two T cells.

Trimming removed 6 bases from V and 2 bases from J; junction bases left unmatched: 7. Germline loops: CDR1 DFQATT, CDR2 SNEGSKA (reference sequence). The CDR3 consists of 16 residues. Next came a second PCR, run for about 7 to 12 cycles, which used a sample-barcoded 5' primer along with a J-beta primer mix. Researchers report that each sample yielded at least 2.5 million CDR3-containing paired-end reads. TCRdb re-analysed the 5' RACE reads in MiXCR, keeping a single row per CDR3 protein. The sample holds about 1.5 million distinct CDR3 sequences; around 40% are singletons and the top ten take about 4%.

Sequenced: blood. V and J are TRBV20-1 and TRBJ2-3; TRBD2 aligns across 14 bases. The TCR was taken from a woman younger than 30 in good health. The CDR3 protein is CSAGTSGRAATDTQYF. As DNA, the CDR3 is TGCAGTGCGGGGACTAGCGGGAGAGCCGCCACAGATACGCAGTATTTT.